The present entry profiles one TCR beta chain with its context. Only in-frame clones appear in the TCRdb table, and some are missing; sequencing was by immunoSEQ multiplex PCR. This sample has around 110,000 clones, with about nine tenths found just once. This CDR3 spans 17 amino acids. Germline CDR1 is SGHNT and CDR2 is YENEEA. Losses at the gene ends were 3 bases for V and 3 bases for J; bases not matched to a gene: 9. The entry originates in a study of T cell clones after liver transplantation. Study-level background: As an antigen-independent comparator, third-party-reactive TCRbeta sequences came from pre-transplant mixed lymphocyte reactions.

V is TRBV11-3 and J is TRBJ2-3, with 10 bases lining up with TRBD2. The specimen was CD4+ T cells from blood, collected 12 months after liver transplant. The TCR was taken from a human patient who received a liver transplant. Some T cells may originate from the graft donor. The CDR3 coding sequence is TGTGCCAGCAGCTTTACTGCGTCTAGCGGGGGAACAGATACGCAGTATTTT. Protein sequence: CASSFTASSGGTDTQYF.